Below, one T cell receptor beta chain is given with its context. There are many counts of this clonotype. The antigen it binds to is not known. No clone much larger than this one lies a single base away; base qualities are absent. A patient counted as having stable Graves' hyperthyroidism if no progression to ophthalmopathy occurred over 18 months of follow-up. Hyperthyroidism patients were newly diagnosed, with disease duration under 2 months, and aged 18 to 65 years. Patients with uncontrolled infections, other autoimmune diseases, pregnancy or lactation were excluded. Diagnoses relied on clinical symptoms, serum thyroxine and TRAb, thyroid ultrasound and orbital computed tomography. Ficoll-Paque density gradient centrifugation was used to isolate PBMCs from approximately 11 ml of fresh peripheral blood. Total RNA was extracted using Trizol reagent, and RNA quality was assessed on an Agilent 2100 Bioanalyzer.

The data originate from a study of T cells in Graves' hyperthyroidism and ophthalmopathy (dated by TCRdb to about 2019). Describing the broader study: Peripheral blood was sampled at the time of initial diagnosis, prior to any treatment. Prospective prediction of ophthalmopathy was tested in an independent validation cohort consisting of 18 hyperthyroidism patients and more than 15 patients who later progressed to ophthalmopathy. Following sampling, methimazole starting at 30 mg daily was given to hyperthyroidism patients, and high-dose intravenous methylprednisolone was given to ophthalmopathy patients. For training and testing, the 100 or so patients in the discovery cohort were randomly divided in a 7:3 ratio. The paper reports TCR Vbeta CDR3 sequencing of 130 to 150 peripheral blood samples: approximately 43 ophthalmopathy, fewer than 85 hyperthyroidism and about 17 progressor patients. In addition, the study compared T-cell repertoires in thyroid tissue and in blood from roughly 6 Graves' hyperthyroidism patients. To identify TCR V-J signatures that set the groups apart, the researchers used a discovery cohort of 100 patients, made up of roughly 45 with Graves' ophthalmopathy and 57 with stable Graves' hyperthyroidism. The paper as a whole reports these results and caveats: A model built on a 13 V-J signature distinguished ophthalmopathy from stable hyperthyroidism, reaching 85% to 90% sensitivity and around 81% specificity in cross-validation and 80%/75% in testing. In validation, the model predicted progression to ophthalmopathy with roughly 66% sensitivity and around 72% specificity, a median of about six months before onset. No statistical method was used to fix the sample size in advance, and group allocation was not hidden from the investigators. Blood samples also contained most of the expanded thyroid clonotypes (frequency above 0.001), which suggests that blood repertoires may reflect thyroid immune responses.

Amplification of TCR beta CDR3 regions was carried out from RNA transcripts. A first-round RT-PCR of the TCR CDR3 used the HTBI primer set with the Qiagen OneStep RT-PCR kit. Libraries were constructed in a second round of multiplex PCR, after which size selection and purification were performed. Sequencing of the libraries was done on an Illumina HiSeq2000 using paired-end 100 bp reads. Regarding the original processing steps: Raw data were processed with SOAPnuke, discarding reads with adapters, uncalled bases, mean Phred below 15, or no exact constant-primer or identifier match. High-quality paired reads were merged using COPE v1.2.5, and each unique nucleotide sequence was defined as a clonotype. MiTCR v1.1 was used to align the clonotypes against IMGT TRBV, TRBD and TRBJ reference segments. Only V-J combinations with frequency above 0.0001, covering 99% to 99.2% of repertoires, were analysed. A TCS score was defined as the ratio between F50 (clonal expansion) and ExV (chaos), using BLOSUM62-based TCRdist between CDR3 peptides within each V-J. Welch's t-statistics and random forest reduced 500 to 550 V-J features to 13, which were used in a naive Bayes classifier (R e1071). TCRdb reworked the public reads: Q25 trimming with fastp, MiXCR clone assembly, productive beta chains retained. Each record represents a unique CDR3 protein, reported with the most common genes and DNA among its rows. The V and J calls were determined by TCRdb, not by the authors. This sample gives 600,000 to 750,000 distinct CDR3 sequences in total; approximately 15% of them show up just once. Of the sample, about 14% is held by the ten largest clones.

V and J are truncated by 8 bases and 4 bases respectively, leaving an intervening sequence of 20 bases. The germline V gene sets CDR1 to MDHEN and CDR2 to SYDVKM. The CDR3 has 15 amino acids, counting the end cysteine and phenylalanine. Only the CDR3 DNA stays, 45 bases, in frame from base 1. The clonotype was recovered from a man between 50 and 59 years old with Graves' hyperthyroidism. What was sequenced was blood. Recombination joined TRBV28 with TRBJ1-1; the D gene is perhaps TRBD1, from 5 matching bases. At the DNA level, the sequence is TGTGCCAGCGACCCGAGATGGGGTAGGGGCACTGAAGCTTTCTTT. This is translated as CASDPRWGRGTEAFF. The full variable domain, completed from the reference TRBV28 and TRBJ1-1 proteins outside the CDR3, reads DVKVTQSSRYLVKRTGEKVFLECVQDMDHENMFWYRQDPGLGLRLIYFSYDVKMKEKGDIPEGYSVSREKKERFSLILESASTNQTSMYLCASDPRWGRGTEAFFGQGTRLTVV.